Below, 10 T cell receptor beta chains from the same sample are listed, as sequenced in a study of cytomegalovirus exposure and HLA in healthy donors. Sequencing was performed with immunoSEQ multiplex PCR; in TCRdb, only in-frame clones are kept and a portion is missing. The table records 85,000 to 90,000 clones, about 96% of them present only once. The sequenced sample consisted of PBMCs. These receptors came from a man between 18 and 29 years old in good health and CMV-seronegative.

The rearrangement uses TRBV6-1 and TRBJ2-3; D may be TRBD2 (5 bases). This CDR3 region has 14 residues. Trimming took off 5 bases at V and 5 bases at J, with 14 bases between the two ends. Germline assignment: CDR1 MNHNS and CDR2 SASEGT. The DNA of the CDR3 is TGTGCCAGCAGTCCCGTCGGAGGTGGAGATACGCAGTATTTT. Translating gives CASSPVGGGDTQYF.

This rearrangement joins TRBV28 to TRBJ2-7; tentatively, D is TRBD1 (6 bases). Germline CDR1 MDHEN, CDR2 SYDVKM. V was cut by 6 bases and J by 5 bases, with 17 bases left in between. This CDR3 is built from 14 residues. CDR3 coding DNA: TGTGCCAGCAGCCGATCAGGGGAAGGGAACGAGCAGTACTTC. Residues: CASSRSGEGNEQYF.

This clone has only one observation. The CDR3: CASSSLSRAPEAFF. CDR3 sequence (DNA): TGTGCCAGCAGCTCCCTGAGCAGGGCCCCTGAAGCTTTCTTT. J is TRBJ1-1 and V is TRBV7-9, with D tentatively TRBD1 (5 bases). CDR3 length: 14 amino acids. Germline loops: CDR1 SEHNR, CDR2 FQNEAQ (reference sequence). Trimming stripped 4 bases from V and 6 bases from J, with 15 bases between.

The rearrangement uses TRBV18 and TRBJ2-7; TRBD2 matches 7 bases. The CDR3 contains 16 residues. The V segment lost 2 bases and the J segment 1 base; nucleotides outside the gene matches: 8. Looked up from germline, CDR1 is KGHSH and CDR2 is LQKENI. Here the CDR3 DNA reads TGTGCCAGCTCACCAAGGGCTAGCGGCCCTTCCTACGAGCAGTACTTC. Amino acids: CASSPRASGPSYEQYF.

This clone was seen once. V is TRBV28 and J is TRBJ1-2; tentatively, D is TRBD1 (6 bases). The germline CDR1 and CDR2 sequences are MDHEN and SYDVKM. V shed 1 base and J shed 3 bases, with 12 bases lying between them. The length of the CDR3 is 15 residues. The CDR3 DNA reads TGTGCCAGCAGTTTATTTGGACAGAACCACTATGGCTACACCTTC. Translation: CASSLFGQNHYGYTF.

The gene calls are TRBV12-5 and TRBJ2-5, with 8 nucleotides matching TRBD2. V shed 0 bases, J shed 7 bases, and the junction held 7 bases outside the gene matches. The CDR3 sequence is 15 residues long. Germline-derived CDR1 and CDR2 are LGHNT and FRNRAP. CDR3 amino acids: CASGLVSGREGTQYF. The CDR3 DNA reads TGTGCTAGTGGTTTGGTTTCGGGTCGGGAGGGGACCCAGTACTTC.

The chain links TRBV10-3 to TRBJ2-5; TRBD2 might be the D (6 bases). The V and J ends lost 3 bases and 4 bases respectively, with 15 bases between them. CDR3 size: 15 residues. Germline V gene data show CDR1 as ENHRY and CDR2 as SYGVKD. The CDR3 DNA reads TGTGCCATCAGTGATAAGGAGGGGCGCGGAGAGACCCAGTACTTC. This gives the protein CAISDKEGRGETQYF.

The CDR3 sequence: CASSPHRETQYF. CDR3 nucleotides: TGTGCCAGCTCACCACACAGGGAGACCCAGTACTTC. V usage is TRBV18 and J usage is TRBJ2-5, with a tentative D call TRBD1 (5 bases). Germline CDR1 reads KGHSH; CDR2 reads LQKENI. CDR3 length: 12 residues. With 1 base removed from V and 5 bases from J, the gap between germline ends came to 5 bases.

The chain employs TRBV27 and TRBJ2-7; perhaps TRBD2 as D (5 bases). This CDR3 comprises 19 residues. The V end lost 5 bases, the J end lost 3 bases, and 29 bases lay between the germline ends. Germline V lookup: CDR1 MNHEY, CDR2 SMNVEV (reference sequence). Here the CDR3 reads CASSPLNPGRTPSNYEQYV. CDR3 coding DNA: TGTGCCAGCAGTCCACTCAACCCAGGACGGACTCCTAGTAACTACGAGCAGTACGTC.

This chain links TRBV25-1 with TRBJ2-6; D may be TRBD1 (6 bases). Germline assignment: CDR1 MGHDK and CDR2 SYGVNS. V was shortened by 6 bases and J by 2 bases, with 14 bases between the two germline ends. The CDR3 is 16 residues long. The CDR3 coding sequence is TGTGCCAGCAGCCTACCACAGGGTGCTGGGGCCAACGTCCTGACTTTC. Amino acid sequence: CASSLPQGAGANVLTF.